This T cell receptor beta chain was recorded in a study of blood T cell repertoires in COVID-19. About the study: Some COVID-19 samples were acute and others convalescent; all came from the United States, Italy and Spain.

This clone was found a few times. Patients of the Seattle cohort, enrolled during active infection, were followed longitudinally. Trimming shortened V by 0 bases and J by 7 bases, and 11 bases separated the two germline ends. Germline loops: CDR1 SGHRS, CDR2 YFSETQ. CDR3 size: 14 residues. In the authors' methods: Amplifying reference gene primers gave estimates of nucleated cell counts. TCRdb keeps only in-frame clones here, not all; method: immunoSEQ multiplex PCR. The V and J calls and clone size are taken from that table; D and trimming were inferred from the DNA. The sample records fewer than 200,000 clones, 80% to 90% being singletons.

The chain combines TRBV5-1 with TRBJ1-5; possible D gene TRBD1, 5 bases. Material for sequencing was peripheral blood. This receptor was identified in a woman aged 55-69 years with COVID-19, enrolled during active disease. CDR3 nucleotides: TGCGCCAGCAGCTTGGCCGGGGGGGAACAGCCCCAGCATTTT. Residues: CASSLAGGEQPQHF.